These T cell receptor beta chains were read from a single sample in a study of beta chain features in type 1 diabetes. The repertoire was sequenced with immunoSEQ multiplex PCR; TCRdb's copy has only in-frame clones and lacks some. This sample has 970,000 or so clones, with 15% to 20% found just once. Input material: naive CD4+ T cells from blood. These receptors all come from a woman younger than 35 in good health. Each CDR3 is given without its conserved first and last residue.

v_call cdr3_length cdr3_aa
TRBV19 14 ASSPRRDSGTIGYT
TRBV7-2 14 ASSLNPATISGELF
TRBV6-1 13 ASSPRGGNTGELF
TRBV5-4 14 ASSQVLVAGHNEQF
TRBV11-2 14 ASSLTGALAKNIQY
TRBV18 10 ASSRDRYEQY
TRBV18 18 ASSPPRTGGQTNLYNEQF
TRBV29-1 12 SVVLRGNNQPQH
TRBV23-1 15 ASKAPTGTRNTGELF
TRBV2 11 ASRGQDTTEAF
TRBV11-2 11 ASSPNMGDTQY
TRBV11-2 13 ASSLTSGGTGELF
TRBV11-1 10 ASSPTEGVAF
TRBV19 13 ASTKGASSYNEQF
TRBV9 11 ASSVGPPGEQF
TRBV7-8 11 ASSLAGFYEQY
TRBV6-5 14 ASSYSPPVAGYEQY
TRBV5-4 12 ASSPDRVGNTIY
TRBV28 12 ASTGAPGRDTQY
TRBV15 13 ATSRDRAGYNEQY
TRBV5-1 10 ASGVELETQY
TRBV7-3 11 ASSFHAQETQY
TRBV20-1 9 SASDTYEQY
TRBV29-1 12 SATGTTEYNEQF
TRBV9 14 ASSVAGGLVTGELF
TRBV28 15 ASSLWASGSSNNEQF
TRBV25-1 10 ASSAATVRQF
TRBV7-2 16 ASSLGRGRAGLSGELF
TRBV28 16 ASSFLMDRGWVNQPQH
TRBV4-1 15 ASSQTPASGTYNEQF
TRBV5-6 13 ASSGTGLNTHTQY
TRBV5-1 13 ASSVGSGSVETQY
TRBV9 14 ASSQRAQAFRDEQF
TRBV25-1 12 ASSQAGAGNTIY
TRBV6-6 9 ASSWRNEQF
TRBV28 12 ASSLIQGNTEAF
TRBV2 11 ASGEWESYEQY
TRBV7-2 14 ASSSDARRVAYEQY
TRBV29-1 9 SVGRVYGYT
TRBV7-2 13 ASSFLGQGVNEQF
TRBV5-8 13 ASQRGQGVTTEAF
TRBV7-2 11 ASSFSRSYEQY
TRBV6-6 11 ASSTRVDTEAF
TRBV7-2 11 ASRDTTNYGYT
TRBV28 13 ASLRTSGYTGELF
TRBV14 14 ASSHTGVMTNEKLF